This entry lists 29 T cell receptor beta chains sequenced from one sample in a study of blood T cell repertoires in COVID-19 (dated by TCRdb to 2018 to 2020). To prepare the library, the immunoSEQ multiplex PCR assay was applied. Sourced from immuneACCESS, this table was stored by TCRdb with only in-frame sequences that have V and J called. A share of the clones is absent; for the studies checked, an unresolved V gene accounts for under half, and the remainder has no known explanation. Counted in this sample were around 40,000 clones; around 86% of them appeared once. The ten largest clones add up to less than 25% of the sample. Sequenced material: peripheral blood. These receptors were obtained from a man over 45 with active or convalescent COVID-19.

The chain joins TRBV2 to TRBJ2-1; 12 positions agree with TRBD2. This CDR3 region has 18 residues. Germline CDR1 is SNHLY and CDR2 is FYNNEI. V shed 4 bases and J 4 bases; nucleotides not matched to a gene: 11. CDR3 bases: TGTGCCAGCAGTGCAGGTTGGCTAGCGGGGGGGCAGTACAATGAGCAGTTCTTC. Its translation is CASSAGWLAGGQYNEQFF.

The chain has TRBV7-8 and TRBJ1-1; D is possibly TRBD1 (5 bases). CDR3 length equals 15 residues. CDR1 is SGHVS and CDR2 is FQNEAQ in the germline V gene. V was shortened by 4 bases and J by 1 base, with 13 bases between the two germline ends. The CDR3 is CASSSPGAANTEAFF. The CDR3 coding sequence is TGTGCCAGCAGCTCCCCTGGGGCGGCGAACACTGAAGCTTTCTTT.

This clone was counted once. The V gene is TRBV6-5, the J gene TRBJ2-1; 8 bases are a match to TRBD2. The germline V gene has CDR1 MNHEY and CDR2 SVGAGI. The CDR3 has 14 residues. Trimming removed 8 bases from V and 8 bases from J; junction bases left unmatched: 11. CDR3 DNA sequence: TGTGCCAGCTCCGGACTAGCCCCCGAGGATGAGCAGTTCTTC. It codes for CASSGLAPEDEQFF.

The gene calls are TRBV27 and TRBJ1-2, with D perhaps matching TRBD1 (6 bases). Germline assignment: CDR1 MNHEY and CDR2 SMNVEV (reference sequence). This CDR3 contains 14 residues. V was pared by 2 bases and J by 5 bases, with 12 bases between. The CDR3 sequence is CASSLQGKGYGYTF. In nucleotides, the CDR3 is TGTGCCAGCAGTTTACAGGGGAAGGGGTATGGCTACACCTTC.

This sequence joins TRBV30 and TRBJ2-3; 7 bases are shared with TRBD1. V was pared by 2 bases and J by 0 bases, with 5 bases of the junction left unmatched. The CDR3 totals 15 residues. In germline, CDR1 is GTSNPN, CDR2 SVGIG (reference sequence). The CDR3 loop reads CAWSLGTVSTDTQYF. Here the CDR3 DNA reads TGTGCCTGGAGTCTCGGGACAGTGAGCACAGATACGCAGTATTTT.

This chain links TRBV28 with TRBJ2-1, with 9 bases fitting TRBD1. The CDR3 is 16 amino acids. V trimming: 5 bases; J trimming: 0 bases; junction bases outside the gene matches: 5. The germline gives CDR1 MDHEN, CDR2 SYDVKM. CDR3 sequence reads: CASSQGTGSSYNEQFF. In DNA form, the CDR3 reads TGTGCCAGCAGTCAGGGGACAGGGAGCTCCTACAATGAGCAGTTCTTC.

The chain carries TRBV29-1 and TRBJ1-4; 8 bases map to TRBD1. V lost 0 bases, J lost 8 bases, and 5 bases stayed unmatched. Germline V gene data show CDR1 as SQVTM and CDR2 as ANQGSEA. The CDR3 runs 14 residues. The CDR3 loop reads CSVEDAAGGEKLFF. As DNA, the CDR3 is TGCAGCGTTGAAGATGCGGCAGGGGGCGAAAAACTGTTTTTT.

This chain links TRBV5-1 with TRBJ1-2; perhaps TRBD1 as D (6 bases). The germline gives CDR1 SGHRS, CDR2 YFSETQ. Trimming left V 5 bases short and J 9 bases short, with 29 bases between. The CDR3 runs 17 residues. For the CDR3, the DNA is TGCGCCAGCAGTTCCTTTCCGGCCGGACAGAGAGGGGTTAGCTACACCTTC. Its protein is CASSSFPAGQRGVSYTF.

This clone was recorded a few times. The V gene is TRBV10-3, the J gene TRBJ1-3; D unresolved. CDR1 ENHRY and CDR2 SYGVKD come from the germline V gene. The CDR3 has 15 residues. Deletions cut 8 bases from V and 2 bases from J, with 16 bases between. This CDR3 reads CAIGSLEETGNTIYF. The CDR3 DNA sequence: TGTGCCATCGGGAGCCTCGAGGAGACTGGAAACACCATATATTTT.

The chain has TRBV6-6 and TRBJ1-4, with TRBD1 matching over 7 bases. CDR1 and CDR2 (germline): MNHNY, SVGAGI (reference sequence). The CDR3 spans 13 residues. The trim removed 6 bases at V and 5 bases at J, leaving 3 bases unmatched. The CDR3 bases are TGTGCCAGCAGCACGGGACAGAATGAAAAACTGTTTTTT. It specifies CASSTGQNEKLFF.

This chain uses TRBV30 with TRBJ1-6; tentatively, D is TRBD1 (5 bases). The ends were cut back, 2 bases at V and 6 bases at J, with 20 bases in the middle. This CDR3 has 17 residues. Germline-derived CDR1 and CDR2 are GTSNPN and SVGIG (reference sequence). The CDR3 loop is CAWSPPGPGRVNSPLHF. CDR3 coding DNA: TGTGCCTGGAGTCCCCCGGGACCGGGGAGGGTTAATTCACCCCTCCACTTT.

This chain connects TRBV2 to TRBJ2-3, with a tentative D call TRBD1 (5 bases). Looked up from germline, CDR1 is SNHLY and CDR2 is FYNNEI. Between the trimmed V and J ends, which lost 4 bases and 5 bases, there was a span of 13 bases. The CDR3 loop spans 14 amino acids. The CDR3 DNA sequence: TGTGCCAGCAGTGTGGGGCAGAACAGAGATACGCAGTATTTT. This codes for CASSVGQNRDTQYF.

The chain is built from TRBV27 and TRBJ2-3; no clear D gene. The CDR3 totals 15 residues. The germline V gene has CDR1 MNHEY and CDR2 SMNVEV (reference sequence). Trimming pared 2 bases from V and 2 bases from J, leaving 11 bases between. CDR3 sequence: CASSLSHRFTDTQYF. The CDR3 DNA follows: TGTGCCAGCAGTTTAAGTCATCGGTTCACAGATACGCAGTATTTT.

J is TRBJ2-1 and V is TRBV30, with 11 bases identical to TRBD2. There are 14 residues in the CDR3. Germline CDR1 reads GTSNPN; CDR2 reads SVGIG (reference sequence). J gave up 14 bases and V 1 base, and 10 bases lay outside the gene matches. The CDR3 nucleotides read TGTGCCTGGAGTGGTAATAGCGGGAGGGCCCGGAAGTTCTTC. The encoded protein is CAWSGNSGRARKFF.

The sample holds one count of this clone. DNA for the CDR3: TGTGCCACCAGCAGGAGACTAGCGGGAGTGATCGAGCAGTACTTC. It is translated as CATSRRLAGVIEQYF. This chain connects TRBV15 to TRBJ2-7; TRBD2 agrees at 12 bases. Germline CDR1 reads LNHNV; CDR2 reads YYDKDF (reference sequence). CDR3 length equals 15 residues. V lost 3 bases, J lost 6 bases, and 6 bases stayed unmatched.

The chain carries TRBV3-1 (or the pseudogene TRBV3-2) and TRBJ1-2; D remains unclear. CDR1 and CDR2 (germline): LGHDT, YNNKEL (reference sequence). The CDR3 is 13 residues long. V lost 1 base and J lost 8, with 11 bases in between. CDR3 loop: CASSQVRIEGYTF. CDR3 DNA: TGTGCCAGCAGCCAAGTCAGGATTGAAGGCTACACCTTC.

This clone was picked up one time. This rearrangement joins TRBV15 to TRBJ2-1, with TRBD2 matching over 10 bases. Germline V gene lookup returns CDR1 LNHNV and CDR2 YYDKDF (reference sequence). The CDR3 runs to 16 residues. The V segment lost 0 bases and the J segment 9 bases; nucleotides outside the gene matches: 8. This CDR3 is CATSRDKLAGAGEQFF. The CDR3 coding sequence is TGTGCCACCAGCAGAGACAAGCTAGCGGGAGCGGGTGAGCAGTTCTTC. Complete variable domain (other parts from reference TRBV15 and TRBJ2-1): DAMVIQNPRYQVTQFGKPVTLSCSQTLNHNVMYWYQQKSSQAPKLLFHYYDKDFNNEADTPDNFQSRRPNTSFCFLDIRSPGLGDTAMYLCATSRDKLAGAGEQFFGPGTRLTVL.

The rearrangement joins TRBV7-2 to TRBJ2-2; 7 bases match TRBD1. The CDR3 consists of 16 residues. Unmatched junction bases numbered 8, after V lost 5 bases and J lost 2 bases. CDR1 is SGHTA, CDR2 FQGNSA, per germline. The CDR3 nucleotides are TGTGCCAGCAGCAAAAATACAGGGGCTAACACCGGGGAGCTGTTTTTT. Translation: CASSKNTGANTGELFF.

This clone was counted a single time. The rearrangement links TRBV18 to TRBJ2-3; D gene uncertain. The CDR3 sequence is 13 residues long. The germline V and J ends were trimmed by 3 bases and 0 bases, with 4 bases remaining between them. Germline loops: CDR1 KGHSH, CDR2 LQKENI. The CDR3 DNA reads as TGTGCCAGCTCACCTCCGAGCACAGATACGCAGTATTTT. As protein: CASSPPSTDTQYF.

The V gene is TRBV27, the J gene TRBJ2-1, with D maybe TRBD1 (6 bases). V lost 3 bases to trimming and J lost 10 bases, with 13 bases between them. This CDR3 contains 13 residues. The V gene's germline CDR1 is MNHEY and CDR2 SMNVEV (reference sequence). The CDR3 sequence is CASSFPDRSEQFF. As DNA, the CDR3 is TGTGCCAGCAGTTTCCCCGACAGGTCCGAGCAGTTCTTC.

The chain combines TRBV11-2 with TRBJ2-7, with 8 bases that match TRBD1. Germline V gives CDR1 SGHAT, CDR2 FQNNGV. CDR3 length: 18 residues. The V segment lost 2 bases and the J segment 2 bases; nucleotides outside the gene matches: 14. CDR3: CASSLRRGRPLATYEQYF. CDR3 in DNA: TGTGCCAGCAGCTTACGCAGGGGGCGACCCCTTGCCACCTACGAGCAGTACTTC.

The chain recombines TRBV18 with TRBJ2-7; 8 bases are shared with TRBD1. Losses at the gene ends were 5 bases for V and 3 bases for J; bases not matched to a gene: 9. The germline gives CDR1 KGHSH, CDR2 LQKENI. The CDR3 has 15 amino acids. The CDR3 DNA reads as TGTGCCAGCTCATCAAACAGGGGGTTAGACTACGAGCAGTACTTC. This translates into CASSSNRGLDYEQYF.

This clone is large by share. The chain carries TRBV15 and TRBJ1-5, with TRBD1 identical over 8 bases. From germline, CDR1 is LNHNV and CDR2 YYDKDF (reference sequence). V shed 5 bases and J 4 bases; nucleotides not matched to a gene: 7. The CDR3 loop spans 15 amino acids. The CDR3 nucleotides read TGTGCCACCAGCGCCAGGGGGCAGCTTAATCAGCCCCAGCATTTT. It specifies CATSARGQLNQPQHF.

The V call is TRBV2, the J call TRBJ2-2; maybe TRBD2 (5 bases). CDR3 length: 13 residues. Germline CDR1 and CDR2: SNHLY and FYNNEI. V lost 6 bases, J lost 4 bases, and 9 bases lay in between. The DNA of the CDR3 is TGTGCCAGCAGCTCGGGGTTCACCGGGGAGCTGTTTTTT. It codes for CASSSGFTGELFF. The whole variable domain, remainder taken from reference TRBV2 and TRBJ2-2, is EPEVTQTPSHQVTQMGQEVILRCVPISNHLYFYWYRQILGQKVEFLVSFYNNEISEKSEIFDDQFSVERPDGSNFTLKIRSTKLEDSAMYFCASSSGFTGELFFGEGSRLTVL.

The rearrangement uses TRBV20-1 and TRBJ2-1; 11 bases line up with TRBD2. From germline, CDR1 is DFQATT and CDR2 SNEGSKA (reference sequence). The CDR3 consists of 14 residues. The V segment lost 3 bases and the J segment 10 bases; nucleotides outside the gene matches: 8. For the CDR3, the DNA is TGCAGTGCTAGTGGGACTAGCGGTGAATCGGAGCAGTTCTTC. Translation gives CSASGTSGESEQFF.

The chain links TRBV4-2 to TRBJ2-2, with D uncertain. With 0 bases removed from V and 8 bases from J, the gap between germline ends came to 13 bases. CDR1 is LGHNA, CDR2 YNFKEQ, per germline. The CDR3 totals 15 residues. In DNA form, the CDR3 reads TGTGCCAGCAGCCAAGAAGCCCCGGGTGAGGGGGAGCTGTTTTTT. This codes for CASSQEAPGEGELFF.

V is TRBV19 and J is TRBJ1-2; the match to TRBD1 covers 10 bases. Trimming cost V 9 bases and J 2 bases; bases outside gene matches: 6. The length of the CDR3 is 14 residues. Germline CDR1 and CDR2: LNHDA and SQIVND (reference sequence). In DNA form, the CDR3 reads TGTGCCAGCGGCCGGGACAGGGGAAACTATGGCTACACCTTC. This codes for CASGRDRGNYGYTF.

CDR3: CASSLGGPGGHGNTIYF. The CDR3 DNA reads TGTGCCAGCAGCTTAGGGGGCCCAGGGGGCCATGGAAACACCATATATTTT. The chain couples TRBV7-2 to TRBJ1-3; TRBD1 matches 8 bases. CDR1 and CDR2 from the germline V gene are SGHTA and FQGNSA. The V gene end was trimmed by 1 base and the J gene end by 3 bases; junction bases not matched to a gene: 8. This CDR3 has 17 amino acids.

CDR3 bases: TGTGCCAGTAGTGCTGGGACAGGGGGCGCCAGGGCACCCCTCCACTTT. It codes for CASSAGTGGARAPLHF. The rearrangement joins TRBV19 to TRBJ1-6, with 12 bases identical to TRBD1. V shed 5 bases and J 11 bases; nucleotides not matched to a gene: 10. In germline, CDR1 is LNHDA, CDR2 SQIVND (reference sequence). The CDR3 contains 16 residues. The variable domain in full, with the rest retrieved from reference TRBV19 and TRBJ1-6, is DGGITQSPKYLFRKEGQNVTLSCEQNLNHDAMYWYRQDPGQGLRLIYYSQIVNDFQKGDIAEGYSVSREKKESFPLTVTSAQKNPTAFYLCASSAGTGGARAPLHFGNGTRLTVT.